Presented here are 29 T cell receptor beta chains from one specimen sequenced in a study of T cells expressing NK-cell markers. TCRdb re-called the 5' RACE reads and shows each CDR3 protein once, DNA omitted. The sample features 350,000 to 400,000 distinct CDR3 sequences, with about 11% in its top ten. Input material: blood T cells: a sorted CD56 or NKG2C T cell subset, CD4+ or CD8+ T cells, or bulk PBMC T cells (not recorded which). The receptors shown here come from a woman aged 45 to 65 in good health.

This chain connects TRBV5-1 to TRBJ2-3; TCRdb's D call, TRBD2, is unchecked because there is no DNA. The CDR3 has 16 residues. CDR1 and CDR2 from the germline V gene are SGHRS and YFSETQ. CDR3 loop: CASSLAPLATTDTQYF.

The gene calls are TRBV7-9 and TRBJ1-1; TCRdb proposes TRBD1, but this gene call is untestable without DNA. Germline CDR1 SEHNR, CDR2 FQNEAQ (reference sequence). The CDR3 covers 14 residues. The CDR3 is CASSLDRGQREAFF.

The chain has TRBV3-1 and TRBJ2-1. Germline assignment: CDR1 LGHDT and CDR2 YNNKEL (reference sequence). The CDR3 has 12 residues. CDR3: CASSQVRKRQFF.

The gene calls are TRBV6-6 and TRBJ1-4; TCRdb calls TRBD1, which cannot be checked without DNA. The CDR3 has 16 amino acids. The germline V gene encodes CDR1 MNHNY and CDR2 SVGAGI (reference sequence). The CDR3 sequence is CASSYRGAQANEKLFF.

This chain's CDR3 is CATGASGRAGTGELFF. This sequence joins TRBV24-1 and TRBJ2-2; TCRdb returns TRBD2, unconfirmable since there is no DNA. Germline-derived CDR1 and CDR2 are KGHDR and SFDVKD. This CDR3 is built from 16 residues.

J is TRBJ2-4 and V is TRBV12-3 or TRBV12-4; TCRdb outputs TRBD2, but without DNA this stays unchecked. The CDR3 length is 17 residues. CDR3 in amino acids: CASSSRTSGSKEDIQYF.

J is TRBJ2-4 and V is TRBV20-1; TCRdb returns TRBD1, unconfirmable since there is no DNA. Germline V gene sequence: CDR1 DFQATT, CDR2 SNEGSKA (reference sequence). The CDR3 runs 13 residues. CDR3 residues: CSASRDLKNIQYF.

CDR3: CASSQGAGSYEQYF. The chain is built from TRBV9 and TRBJ2-7; with no DNA, the TCRdb D assignment of TRBD1 cannot be verified. There are 14 residues in the CDR3. CDR1 and CDR2 (germline): SGDLS, YYNGEE.

The V and J genes are TRBV29-1 and TRBJ1-5. Germline loops: CDR1 SQVTM, CDR2 ANQGSEA. The CDR3 is 13 residues long. This CDR3 reads CSVARGKDQPQHF.

The CDR3 region is CASSSQRGLNNEQFF. The rearrangement links TRBV12-3 or TRBV12-4 to TRBJ2-1; TCRdb outputs TRBD2, but without DNA this stays unchecked. The CDR3 extends over 15 amino acids.

The chain combines TRBV5-1 with TRBJ2-3; TCRdb returns TRBD2, unconfirmable since there is no DNA. Germline-derived CDR1 and CDR2 are SGHRS and YFSETQ. The CDR3 runs to 17 residues. The CDR3: CASSLELAGGKTDTQYF.

The chain uses TRBV7-2 and TRBJ2-5; there is no DNA to check the TCRdb D call of TRBD2. CDR1 and CDR2 (germline): SGHTA, FQGNSA. The CDR3 sequence is 16 residues long. CDR3 protein: CASRPGTSGLQETQYF.

The rearrangement uses TRBV12-3 or TRBV12-4 and TRBJ2-3; TCRdb proposes TRBD2, but this gene call is untestable without DNA. This CDR3 has 14 residues. CDR3 sequence reads: CASRRSGITDTQYF.

The rearrangement joins TRBV20-1 to TRBJ2-1. This CDR3 has 15 residues. Germline loops: CDR1 DFQATT, CDR2 SNEGSKA (reference sequence). This CDR3 is CSAYTLEKGNNEQFF.

The V gene is TRBV10-1, the J gene TRBJ2-3; TCRdb outputs TRBD2, but without DNA this stays unchecked. The V gene's germline CDR1 is WNHNN and CDR2 SYGVQD (reference sequence). The CDR3 runs 14 residues. The CDR3 loop is CASSDGSGTDTQYF.

J is TRBJ1-5 and V is TRBV28; TCRdb names TRBD1, which stays unverified in the absence of DNA. The CDR3 has 16 residues. Per germline, CDR1 MDHEN and CDR2 SYDVKM. The CDR3 loop is CASSWDDRGRNQPQHF.

The chain employs TRBV12-3 or TRBV12-4 and TRBJ1-1; TCRdb calls TRBD1, which cannot be checked without DNA. The CDR3 totals 13 residues. This CDR3 is CASSRSGRTEAFF.

The V call is TRBV20-1, the J call TRBJ2-4. This CDR3 is 15 amino acids long. The germline V gene has CDR1 DFQATT and CDR2 SNEGSKA (reference sequence). The CDR3 loop is CSAINFGSPKNIQYF.

The chain links TRBV5-6 to TRBJ2-3. This CDR3 contains 16 residues. From germline, CDR1 is SGHDT and CDR2 YYEEEE. The CDR3 region is CASSFRLARGTDTQYF.

The rearrangement joins TRBV11-3 to TRBJ1-1; TCRdb reports TRBD1, a call that lacks DNA to check it against. Germline V lookup: CDR1 SGHNT, CDR2 YENEEA. The CDR3 length is 15 residues. The CDR3: CASSSWGRVNTEAFF.

The chain links TRBV4-1 to TRBJ1-4. From germline, CDR1 is MGHRA and CDR2 YSYEKL. This CDR3 comprises 15 residues. CDR3 residues: CASSQLPGRIEKLFF.

This chain uses TRBV12-3 or TRBV12-4 with TRBJ1-2; without DNA, the TCRdb call of TRBD1 cannot be checked. The CDR3 is 18 amino acids. CDR3 region: CASSLPTGGGELNYGYTF.

This chain uses TRBV20-1 with TRBJ2-7; without DNA, the TCRdb call of TRBD2 cannot be checked. This CDR3 is 16 amino acids long. Germline V CDR1 and CDR2: DFQATT, SNEGSKA (reference sequence). CDR3 residues: CSAGRLQGLQIYEQYF.

J is TRBJ1-1 and V is TRBV6-1. The CDR3 contains 13 residues. CDR1 is MNHNS and CDR2 is SASEGT in the germline V gene. CDR3: CATTIKAATEAFF.

This rearrangement joins TRBV12-3 or TRBV12-4 to TRBJ1-1; the TCRdb D gene call, TRBD1, has no DNA to confirm it. This CDR3 has 13 residues. The CDR3: CASSLGTPREAFF.

This chain uses TRBV3-1 with TRBJ1-1. The CDR3 contains 15 residues. Germline V gives CDR1 LGHDT, CDR2 YNNKEL (reference sequence). Here the CDR3 reads CASSPKQGRGTEAFF.

The J gene is TRBJ2-2, the V gene TRBV24-1. Germline CDR1 and CDR2: KGHDR and SFDVKD. The CDR3 consists of 13 residues. The CDR3 sequence: CATKNENTGELFF.

This chain connects TRBV20-1 to TRBJ2-3; no DNA is available, so the TRBD2 call from TCRdb remains unchecked. Per germline, CDR1 DFQATT and CDR2 SNEGSKA (reference sequence). CDR3 length: 12 amino acids. CDR3 residues: CSAPSATDTQYF.

The J gene is TRBJ2-5, the V gene TRBV5-1; TCRdb gives TRBD1 as the D gene, but with no DNA this cannot be confirmed. Germline CDR1 SGHRS, CDR2 YFSETQ. This CDR3 comprises 17 residues. The CDR3 sequence is CASSSYVGFGGQETQYF.